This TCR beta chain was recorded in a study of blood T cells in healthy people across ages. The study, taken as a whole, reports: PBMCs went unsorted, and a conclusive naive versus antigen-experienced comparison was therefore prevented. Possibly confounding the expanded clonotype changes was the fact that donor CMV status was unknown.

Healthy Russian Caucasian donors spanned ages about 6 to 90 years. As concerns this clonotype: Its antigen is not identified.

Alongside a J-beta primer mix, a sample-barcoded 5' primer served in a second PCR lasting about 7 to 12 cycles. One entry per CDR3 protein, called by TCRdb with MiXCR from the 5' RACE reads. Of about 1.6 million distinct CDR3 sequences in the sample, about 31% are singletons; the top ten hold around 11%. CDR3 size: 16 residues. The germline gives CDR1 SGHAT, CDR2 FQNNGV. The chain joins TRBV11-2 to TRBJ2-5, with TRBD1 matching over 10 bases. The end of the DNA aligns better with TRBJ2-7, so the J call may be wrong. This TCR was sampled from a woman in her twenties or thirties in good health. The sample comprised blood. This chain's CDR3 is CASSLEPGQGLSEQYF. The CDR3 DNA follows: TGTGCCAGCAGCTTAGAACCGGGACAGGGGCTATCCGAGCAGTACTTC.